The clone carrying this T cell receptor beta chain was counted a single time. Its target is not known. This sample is drawn from a study of Tregs in tolerant kidney transplant recipients. Produced via immunoSEQ multiplex PCR; TCRdb's table is partial and in-frame only. Here the sample spans roughly 120,000 clones, roughly nine tenths being singletons. Study results and limitations: Few patients were studied, so findings need validation in larger groups.

Germline V CDR1 and CDR2: SGHNT, YYREEE (reference sequence). J was trimmed by 2 bases and V by 0 bases; bases with no gene match: 1. This CDR3 region has 16 residues. Unstimulated Tregs (CD4+CD25+CD127-) and CD4+CD25- non-Tregs were sorted from PBMCs. The V gene is TRBV5-4, the J gene TRBJ2-5, with 13 bases fitting TRBD2. The receptor comes from a human donor in good health. What was sequenced was CD4+ T cells from blood. The CDR3 DNA reads as TGTGCCAGCAGCTTGGGACTAGCGGGGGGTCAAGAGACCCAGTACTTC. Protein: CASSLGLAGGQETQYF.